These 7 T cell receptor beta chains were all obtained from the same sample, sequenced in a study of T cell responses to AZD1222 COVID-19 vaccine. The repertoire was sequenced with immunoSEQ multiplex PCR; TCRdb's copy has only in-frame clones and lacks some. The sample yields about 120,000 clones, 75% to 95% seen once. The source material was peripheral blood, sampled 28 days after the second dose of the MenACWY control vaccine. The receptors here all came from an adult who received the MenACWY meningococcal vaccine as a control.

The chain recombines TRBV4-1 with TRBJ1-1; unclear D gene. Germline loops: CDR1 MGHRA, CDR2 YSYEKL. The CDR3 sequence is 15 residues long. V was pared by 5 bases and J by 1 base, with 14 bases between. In nucleotides, the CDR3 is TGCGCCAGCAGCTCGGTAGGACGGCCGAACACTGAAGCTTTCTTT. Translated, it gives CASSSVGRPNTEAFF.

The J gene is TRBJ2-5, the V gene TRBV6-6; D remains unclear. Between the trimmed V and J ends, which lost 8 bases and 0 bases, there was a span of 10 bases. This CDR3 region has 13 residues. CDR1 and CDR2 from the germline V gene are MNHNY and SVGAGI (reference sequence). CDR3 sequence: CASEGMDQETQYF. For the CDR3, the DNA is TGTGCCAGCGAAGGGATGGACCAAGAGACCCAGTACTTC.

This clone was found once. The J gene is TRBJ1-6, the V gene TRBV27; perhaps TRBD1 as D (6 bases). The CDR3 runs to 16 residues. Germline CDR1 and CDR2: MNHEY and SMNVEV (reference sequence). V lost 2 bases to trimming and J lost 0 bases, with 8 bases between them. DNA for the CDR3: TGTGCCAGCAGTTTACGCAGGGGCTCCTATAATTCACCCCTCCACTTT. Residues: CASSLRRGSYNSPLHF.

This rearrangement joins TRBV30 to TRBJ2-3, with D perhaps matching TRBD2 (5 bases). This CDR3 spans 14 amino acids. Germline loops: CDR1 GTSNPN, CDR2 SVGIG (reference sequence). V was clipped by 1 base and J by 6 bases, with 14 bases between them. The CDR3 DNA follows: TGTGCCTGGAGTGGATCGGGAAGGAGGGATACGCAGTATTTT. Translating it yields CAWSGSGRRDTQYF.

The chain couples TRBV10-3 to TRBJ1-2, with a possible D match to TRBD1 (6 bases). Deletions cut 2 bases from V and 6 bases from J, with 10 bases between. The germline gives CDR1 ENHRY, CDR2 SYGVKD. The CDR3 has 13 amino acids. Here the CDR3 DNA reads TGTGCCATCAGTGAGCGGAAGGGGGATGGCTACACCTTC. Its translation: CAISERKGDGYTF.

The chain has TRBV3-1 (or the pseudogene TRBV3-2) and TRBJ2-7; D remains unclear. The CDR3 runs 11 residues. Trimming took off 3 bases at V and 6 bases at J, with 6 bases between the two ends. From germline, CDR1 is LGHDT and CDR2 YNNKEL (reference sequence). The DNA for the CDR3 is TGTGCCAGCAGCCATAAGGGCGAGCAGTACTTC. Protein: CASSHKGEQYF.

The rearrangement joins TRBV6-1 to TRBJ1-6, with D possibly TRBD1 on 6 matching bases. The CDR3 runs 17 residues. CDR1 is MNHNS and CDR2 is SASEGT in the germline V gene. Trimming shortened V by 2 bases and J by 8 bases, and 19 bases separated the two germline ends. The CDR3 loop is CASSEFPPWGGDSPLHF. CDR3 nucleotides: TGTGCCAGCAGTGAATTCCCCCCATGGGGGGGCGATTCACCCCTCCACTTT.